This T cell receptor (beta chain) was identified during a study of OX40 agonist ivuxolimab in advanced cancers. Germline CDR1 and CDR2: MNHEY and SVGAGI. This CDR3 is built from 13 residues. Trimming left V 6 bases short and J 8 bases short, with 13 bases between. This clone was seen only a few times. Using immunoSEQ multiplex PCR, the repertoire was profiled, and TCRdb retains in-frame clones only, with some absent. The sample shows over 25,000 clones, around nine tenths of them seen only once. This chain joins TRBV6-5 and TRBJ1-4; TRBD1 might be the D (6 bases). This sequence was found in an adult with an advanced solid tumor such as melanoma, head and neck, liver or kidney cancer. This material consisted of CD4+ or CD8+ T cells sorted from blood, taken in a trial of the OX40 agonist ivuxolimab. DNA of the CDR3: TGTGCCAGCAGAGCAGGGGCGATGGAAAAACTGTTTTTT. This sequence encodes CASRAGAMEKLFF.